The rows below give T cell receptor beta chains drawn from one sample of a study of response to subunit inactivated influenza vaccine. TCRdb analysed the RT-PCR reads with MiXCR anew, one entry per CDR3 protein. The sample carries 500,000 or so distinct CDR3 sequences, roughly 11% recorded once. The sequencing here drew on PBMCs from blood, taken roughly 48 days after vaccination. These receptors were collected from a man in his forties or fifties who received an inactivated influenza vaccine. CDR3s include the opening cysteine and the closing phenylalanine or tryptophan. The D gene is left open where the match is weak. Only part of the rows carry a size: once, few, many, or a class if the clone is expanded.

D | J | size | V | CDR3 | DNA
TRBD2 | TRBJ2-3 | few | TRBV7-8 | CASSLMSGGPSDTQYF | TGTGCCAGCAGCTTAATGTCGGGAGGGCCTTCAGATACGCAGTATTTT
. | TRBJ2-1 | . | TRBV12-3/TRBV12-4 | CASGGPYYNEQFF | TGTGCCAGCGGTGGGCCCTATTACAATGAGCAGTTCTTC
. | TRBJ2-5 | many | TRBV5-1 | CASSPGREQETQYF | TGCGCCAGCAGCCCCGGACGGGAGCAAGAGACCCAGTACTTC
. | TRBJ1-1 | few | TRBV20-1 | CSAPHSSAFF | TGCAGTGCCCCTCACAGCTCAGCTTTCTTT
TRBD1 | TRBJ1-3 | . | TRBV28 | CPSSEPGQGKGTIYF | TGTCCCAGCAGCGAACCGGGACAGGGGAAAGGAACCATATATTTT
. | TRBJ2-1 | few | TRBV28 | CASSRWGDSRNEQFF | TGTGCCAGCAGTCGGTGGGGGGACTCCCGCAATGAGCAGTTCTTC
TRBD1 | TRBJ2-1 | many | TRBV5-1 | CASSSGQGSSYNEQFF | TGCGCCAGCAGCTCTGGACAGGGAAGTTCCTACAATGAGCAGTTCTTC
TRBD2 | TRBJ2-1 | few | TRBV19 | CASSAAGGSNEQFF | TGTGCCAGTAGTGCAGCGGGAGGTTCAAATGAGCAGTTCTTC
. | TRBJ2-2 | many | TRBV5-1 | CASSLQRTQHGELFF | TGCGCCAGCAGCTTACAGAGGACTCAGCACGGGGAGCTGTTTTTT
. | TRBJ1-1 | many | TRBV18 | CASSPVRGYTEAFF | TGTGCCAGCTCACCGGTGCGGGGGTACACTGAAGCTTTCTTT
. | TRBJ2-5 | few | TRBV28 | CASSSGVRLLQETQYF | TGTGCCAGCAGTTCTGGGGTTCGGCTACTTCAAGAGACCCAGTACTTC
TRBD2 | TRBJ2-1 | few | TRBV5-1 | CASSPQTSLYNEQFF | TGCGCCAGCAGCCCCCAGACTAGCCTCTACAATGAGCAGTTCTTC
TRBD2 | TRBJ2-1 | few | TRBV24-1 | CATSEGLAGHNEQFF | TGTGCCACCAGTGAGGGACTAGCGGGGCACAATGAGCAGTTCTTC
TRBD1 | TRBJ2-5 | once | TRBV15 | CATSREKQGASF | TGTGCCACCAGCAGAGAAAAACAGGGGGCATCCTTC
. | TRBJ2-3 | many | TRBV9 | CASSVGPLSIARPTDTQYF | TGTGCCAGCAGCGTAGGCCCGCTATCGATAGCGCGCCCCACAGATACGCAGTATTTT
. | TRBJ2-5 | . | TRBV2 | CASWTVSPYQETQYF | TGTGCCAGCTGGACAGTTAGCCCGTACCAAGAGACCCAGTACTTC
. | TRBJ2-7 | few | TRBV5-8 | CASSSGQWTEQYF | TGTGCCAGCAGCTCCGGACAGTGGACCGAGCAGTACTTC
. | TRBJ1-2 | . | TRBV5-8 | CASSLEYRQTTVYGYTF | TGTGCCAGCAGCTTGGAATACCGACAGACTACTGTCTATGGCTACACCTTC
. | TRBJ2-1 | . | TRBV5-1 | CASSPKGLWQVGYNEQFF | TGCGCCAGCAGCCCTAAGGGCCTCTGGCAGGTGGGCTACAATGAGCAGTTCTTC
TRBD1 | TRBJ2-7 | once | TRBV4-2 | CASSQDISRTGVHEQYF | TGTGCCAGCAGCCAGGATATATCCCGGACAGGGGTCCACGAGCAGTACTTC
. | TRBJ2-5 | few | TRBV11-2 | CASSLRRRETQYF | TGTGCCAGCAGCTTAAGGCGCAGAGAGACCCAGTACTTC
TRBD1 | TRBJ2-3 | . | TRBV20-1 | CSARTGADTQYF | TGCAGTGCTAGAACAGGGGCAGATACGCAGTATTTT
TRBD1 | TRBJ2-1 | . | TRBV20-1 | CSAVDRGRSDNEQFF | TGCAGTGCCGTTGACAGGGGTAGATCGGACAATGAGCAGTTCTTC
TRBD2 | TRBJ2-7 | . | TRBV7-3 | CASSPGREGDEQYF | TGTGCCAGCAGCCCCGGGAGGGAGGGCGACGAGCAGTACTTC
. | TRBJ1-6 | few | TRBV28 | CASSGGADSPLHF | TGTGCCAGCAGCGGGGGCGCGGATTCACCCCTCCACTTT
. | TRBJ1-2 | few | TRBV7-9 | CASSPGRFSYGYTF | TGTGCCAGCAGCCCCGGACGTTTTAGCTATGGCTACACCTTC
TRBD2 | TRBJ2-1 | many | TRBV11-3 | CASSQPLGGSWGYNEQFF | TGTGCCAGCAGCCAACCTCTGGGCGGGAGCTGGGGGTACAATGAGCAGTTCTTC
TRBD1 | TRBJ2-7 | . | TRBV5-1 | CASSGQANSYEQYF | TGCGCCAGCAGCGGACAGGCGAACTCCTACGAGCAGTACTTC
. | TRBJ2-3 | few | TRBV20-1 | CSASLRGFHTQYF | TGCAGTGCTAGCCTCCGGGGCTTTCATACGCAGTATTTT
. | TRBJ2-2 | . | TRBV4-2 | CASKIGNEGTGELFF | TGTGCCAGTAAAATCGGGAATGAGGGCACCGGGGAGCTGTTTTTT
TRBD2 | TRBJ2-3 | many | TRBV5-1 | CASSLRLAGDTQYF | TGCGCCAGCAGCTTGCGCCTAGCGGGAGATACGCAGTATTTT
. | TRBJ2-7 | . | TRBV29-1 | CSVGRGIYEQYF | TGCAGCGTTGGACGGGGAATCTACGAGCAGTACTTC
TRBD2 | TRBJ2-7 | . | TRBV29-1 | CSVRGGSSYEQYF | TGCAGCGTACGGGGGGGCAGCTCCTACGAGCAGTACTTC
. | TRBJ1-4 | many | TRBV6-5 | CASSYPAQGSVREKLFF | TGTGCCAGCAGTTATCCCGCCCAGGGCTCAGTGAGGGAAAAACTGTTTTTT
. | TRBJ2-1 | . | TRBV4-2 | CASSQDRGRSYNEQFF | TGTGCCAGCAGCCAAGATAGGGGCAGGTCCTACAATGAGCAGTTCTTC
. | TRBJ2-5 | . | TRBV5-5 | CASSFTPGVPGTQYF | TGTGCCAGCAGCTTTACTCCGGGGGTCCCCGGGACCCAGTACTTC
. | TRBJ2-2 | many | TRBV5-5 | CASSLVAQRTGELFF | TGTGCCAGCAGCTTGGTGGCCCAGCGCACCGGGGAGCTGTTTTTT
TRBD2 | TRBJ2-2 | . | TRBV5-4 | CASSSGTSGSSGTGELFF | TGTGCCAGCAGCTCCGGGACTAGCGGGAGTTCGGGCACCGGGGAGCTGTTTTTT
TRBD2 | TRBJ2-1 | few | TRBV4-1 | CASSGTSGFSSYNEQFF | TGCGCCAGCAGCGGGACTAGCGGGTTCAGCTCCTACAATGAGCAGTTCTTC
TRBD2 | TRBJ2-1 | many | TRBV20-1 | CSVAGGPPEQFF | TGCAGTGTAGCGGGGGGGCCCCCTGAGCAGTTCTTC
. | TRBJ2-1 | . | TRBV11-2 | CASSLVTRSREQFF | TGTGCCAGCAGCTTAGTAACAAGGTCAAGGGAGCAGTTCTTC
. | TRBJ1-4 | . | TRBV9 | CASSVPGEKLFF | TGTGCCAGCAGCGTCCCTGGTGAAAAACTGTTTTTT
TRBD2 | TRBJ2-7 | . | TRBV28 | CASRVASGTYEQYF | TGTGCCAGCAGAGTGGCTAGCGGGACTTACGAGCAGTACTTC
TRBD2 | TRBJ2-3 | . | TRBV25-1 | CASSPHSGGASDTQYF | TGTGCCAGCAGTCCCCATAGCGGGGGGGCCTCAGATACGCAGTATTTT
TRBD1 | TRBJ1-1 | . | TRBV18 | CASTTSTGMNTEAFF | TGTGCCAGCACTACCTCGACAGGGATGAACACTGAAGCTTTCTTT
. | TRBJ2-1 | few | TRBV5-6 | CASSLWAGEQFF | TGTGCCAGCAGCCTTTGGGCGGGTGAGCAGTTCTTC
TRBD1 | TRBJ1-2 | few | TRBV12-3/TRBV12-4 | CASSPDRAHGYTF | TGTGCCAGCAGCCCGGACAGGGCCCATGGCTACACCTTC
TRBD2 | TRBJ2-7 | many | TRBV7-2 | CASSYPSGRSTQQYF | TGTGCCAGCAGCTACCCTAGCGGGAGGAGTACGCAGCAGTACTTC
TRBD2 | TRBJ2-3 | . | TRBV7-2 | CASSVLAGGPSTQYF | TGTGCCAGCAGCGTACTAGCGGGGGGGCCCAGTACGCAGTATTTT
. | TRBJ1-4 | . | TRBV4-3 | CASSRGMGGRWGGKLFF | TGCGCCAGCAGCCGGGGCATGGGGGGGCGCTGGGGGGGAAAACTGTTTTTT
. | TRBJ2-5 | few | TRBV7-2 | CASSLFTGLGETQYF | TGTGCCAGCAGCTTATTCACAGGGCTGGGAGAGACCCAGTACTTC